One and the same sample provided the 15 T cell receptor beta chains below, sequenced in a study of blood T cell repertoires in COVID-19 (dated by TCRdb to 2020 to 2021). The protocol used for the library was the immunoSEQ multiplex PCR assay. TCRdb's version of the immuneACCESS table is confined to in-frame rearrangements and falls short of the full clone set. An unresolved V gene accounts for under half of the shortfall where checked; the remainder is of unknown origin. The sample has around 60,000 clones on record, 70% to 90% of them singletons. The ten biggest clones cover 1.2% of the sample. Sequencing input: peripheral blood. Receptor source: a man aged 40-49 years with acute or convalescent COVID-19.

The V and J genes are TRBV19 and TRBJ1-3; 7 bases match TRBD1. CDR1 is LNHDA, CDR2 SQIVND, per germline (reference sequence). J was trimmed by 0 bases and V by 8 bases; bases with no gene match: 1. The CDR3 loop spans 13 amino acids. The CDR3, as DNA: TGTGCCAGTTCAGGGGGCTCTGGAAACACCATATATTTT. Amino acids: CASSGGSGNTIYF.

This chain uses TRBV7-8 with TRBJ2-7; possible D gene TRBD1, 6 bases. The germline gives CDR1 SGHVS, CDR2 FQNEAQ. V shed 5 bases and J shed 3 bases, with 11 bases lying between them. The CDR3 runs to 13 residues. CDR3 DNA: TGTGCCAGCAGCCCACAGGGAAACTACGAGCAGTACTTC. Protein: CASSPQGNYEQYF.

This clone was seen only once. This rearrangement joins TRBV4-1 to TRBJ1-1; the D is unclear. The germline V gene encodes CDR1 MGHRA and CDR2 YSYEKL. Deletions cut 0 bases from V and 2 bases from J, with 10 bases between. The CDR3 extends over 15 amino acids. CDR3 sequence (DNA): TGCGCCAGCAGCCAAGACAGGACTTTAAACACTGAAGCTTTCTTT. This sequence encodes CASSQDRTLNTEAFF.

This clone was observed a single time. The chain couples TRBV6-1 to TRBJ2-7; unclear D gene. Looked up from germline, CDR1 is MNHNS and CDR2 is SASEGT. Trimming stripped 3 bases from V and 7 bases from J, with 10 bases between. The CDR3 runs to 12 residues. CDR3 loop: CASSDTAPEQYF. Here the CDR3 DNA reads TGTGCCAGCAGTGATACTGCACCGGAGCAGTACTTC.

The chain carries TRBV27 and TRBJ1-2, with D possibly matching TRBD1 (6 bases). The germline V gene encodes CDR1 MNHEY and CDR2 SMNVEV (reference sequence). Trimming removed 6 bases at V and 7 bases at J, with 21 bases between. CDR3 size: 15 residues. CDR3 sequence (DNA): TGTGCCAGCAGCACCTCTTGGGCAGGGGACGGTGGCTACACCTTC. Its protein product is CASSTSWAGDGGYTF.

This chain links TRBV4-2 with TRBJ1-1; possibly TRBD1 for D (6 bases). CDR1 LGHNA and CDR2 YNFKEQ come from the germline V gene. Trimming took off 4 bases at V and 1 base at J, with 10 bases between the two ends. The CDR3 is 14 residues long. DNA for the CDR3: TGTGCCAGCAGCCCCGAAGGGGGGAACACTGAAGCTTTCTTT. This gives the protein CASSPEGGNTEAFF.

The CDR3 loop is CASSDPTGGNNSPLHF. The CDR3 region has the DNA TGCGCCAGCAGCGACCCCACAGGGGGCAATAATTCACCCCTCCACTTT. The J gene is TRBJ1-6, the V gene TRBV5-1; 9 bases line up with TRBD1. Germline trimming cut 4 bases from V and 5 bases from J; bases unmatched to any gene: 7. The CDR3 contains 16 residues. From germline, CDR1 is SGHRS and CDR2 YFSETQ.

V and J are TRBV9 and TRBJ1-1; D possibly corresponds to TRBD1 (5 bases). V lost 5 bases to trimming and J lost 3 bases, with 11 bases between them. Germline CDR1 reads SGDLS; CDR2 reads YYNGEE. CDR3 length: 13 amino acids. CDR3 in DNA: TGTGCCAGCAGTCCCGACAGATACACTGAAGCTTTCTTT. This encodes CASSPDRYTEAFF.

The chain employs TRBV16 and TRBJ1-1, with unresolved D. CDR3 length: 14 residues. CDR1 is KGHSY and CDR2 is FQNENV in the germline V gene. Trimming shortened V by 4 bases and J by 4 bases, and 13 bases separated the two germline ends. The CDR3 region has the DNA TGTGCCAGCAGCCCGAGGAGGGAGACCACTGAAGCTTTCTTT. Translating it yields CASSPRRETTEAFF.

The rearrangement joins TRBV27 to TRBJ1-4; D may be TRBD1 (6 bases). The length of the CDR3 is 14 residues. The germline V and J ends were trimmed by 8 bases and 0 bases, with 10 bases remaining between them. Germline lookup yields CDR1 MNHEY and CDR2 SMNVEV (reference sequence). CDR3 in DNA: TGTGCCAGCGGACGGACAGCAACTAATGAAAAACTGTTTTTT. Encoded protein: CASGRTATNEKLFF.

The chain employs TRBV7-8 and TRBJ1-1, with D perhaps matching TRBD1 (5 bases). Trimming removed 5 bases from V and 4 bases from J, with 14 bases in between. CDR1 and CDR2 (germline): SGHVS, FQNEAQ. There are 14 residues in the CDR3. CDR3 DNA sequence: TGTGCCAGCAGCCCAGCGTGGGGGGGCACTGAAGCTTTCTTT. This translates into CASSPAWGGTEAFF.

The chain carries TRBV29-1 and TRBJ2-2, with D uncertain. Between the trimmed V and J ends, which lost 3 bases and 3 bases, there was a span of 14 bases. Looked up from germline, CDR1 is SQVTM and CDR2 is ANQGSEA. The CDR3 is made up of 15 amino acids. This chain's CDR3 is CSVDFGRKDTGELFF. The CDR3 nucleotides are TGCAGCGTTGACTTTGGCAGGAAGGACACCGGGGAGCTGTTTTTT.

The chain links TRBV5-1 to TRBJ1-4, with 10 bases that match TRBD1. Looked up from germline, CDR1 is SGHRS and CDR2 is YFSETQ. The CDR3 runs 14 residues. V shed 4 bases and J 7 bases; nucleotides not matched to a gene: 4. The CDR3 spells CASSGTGAGEKLFF. The CDR3, as DNA: TGCGCCAGCAGCGGGACAGGGGCCGGTGAAAAACTGTTTTTT.

The CDR3 nucleotides read TGTGCCAGCGGGGACTACTATGGCTACACCTTC. It yields the protein CASGDYYGYTF. V gene TRBV2 combines with J gene TRBJ1-2; D perhaps matches TRBD1 (5 bases). The CDR3 is 11 residues long. V was clipped by 8 bases and J by 3 bases, with 7 bases between them. Germline CDR1 reads SNHLY; CDR2 reads FYNNEI.

This chain links TRBV2 with TRBJ2-7; the D gene is possibly TRBD2 (6 bases). The CDR3 consists of 13 residues. V lost 11 bases to trimming and J lost 6 bases, with 20 bases between them. Looked up from germline, CDR1 is SNHLY and CDR2 is FYNNEI. CDR3 DNA: TGTGCCGTAATTGCGGGGTTGAGGGGCGAGCAGTACTTC. This gives the protein CAVIAGLRGEQYF.